This T cell receptor (beta chain) is drawn from a study of OX40 agonist ivuxolimab in advanced cancers. Study-level information: Patients enrolled in dose escalation were diagnosed with hepatocellular carcinoma, melanoma, renal cell or head and neck cancer. Regarding the study as a whole: In general, CD8+ T cells held more expanded clones than CD4+ did, on average.

This clone was counted between two and nine times. Antigen: not known. V lost 6 bases to trimming and J lost 1 base, with 12 bases between them. The CDR3 consists of 14 residues. CDR1 MNHNY and CDR2 SVGAGI come from the germline V gene (reference sequence). Profiling relied on immunoSEQ multiplex PCR, and the TCRdb table lists in-frame clones only, not all of them. This sample has about 46,000 clones; about nine tenths occur once, and the top ten carry roughly 3.5%. This TCR was recovered from an adult with an advanced solid tumor such as melanoma, head and neck, liver or kidney cancer. This sample comprised CD4+ or CD8+ T cells sorted from blood, obtained in a trial of the OX40 agonist ivuxolimab. V and J are TRBV6-6 and TRBJ2-5; no clear D gene. This CDR3 is CASSLWTAQETQYF. The DNA for the CDR3 is TGTGCCAGCAGCCTATGGACGGCCCAAGAGACCCAGTACTTC.